Listed below are T cell receptor beta chains from one sample, sequenced in a study of blood T cell repertoires in COVID-19. The repertoire was sequenced with immunoSEQ multiplex PCR; TCRdb's copy has only in-frame clones and lacks some. The repertoire consists of 140,000 to 150,000 clones, with 80% to 85% occurring once and the leading ten covering about 38%. Sequenced: peripheral blood. Receptors were obtained from a human donor in a cohort sampled during active COVID-19. The CDR3 runs from the conserved cysteine through the conserved F or W. Fields, in order: clone size, J gene, CDR3 length, V gene, D gene, CDR3 DNA, CDR3 protein. D genes are given only for firm matches. Where a row states a size, it is once, few, many or the class of an expanded clone; other rows omit it.

clone_size: -; j_call: TRBJ2-2; cdr3_length: 14; v_call: TRBV4-1; d_call: -; cdr3_nt: TGCGCCAGCAGCCAAGGGAGTTATCCCGGGGAGCTGTTTTTT; cdr3_aa: CASSQGSYPGELFF
clone_size: -; j_call: TRBJ2-7; cdr3_length: 14; v_call: TRBV18; d_call: TRBD2; cdr3_nt: TGTGCCAGCCAAGGGTGGGAGGGAGTCAGCGAGCAGTACTTC; cdr3_aa: CASQGWEGVSEQYF
clone_size: -; j_call: TRBJ1-1; cdr3_length: 16; v_call: TRBV4-1; d_call: -; cdr3_nt: TGCGCCAGCAGCCAAGCTGCTTCGGGATCGGGCACTGAAGCTTTCTTT; cdr3_aa: CASSQAASGSGTEAFF
clone_size: -; j_call: TRBJ1-1; cdr3_length: 15; v_call: TRBV7-2; d_call: -; cdr3_nt: TGTGCCAGCAGCCTACTAATGACAGTGAACACTGAAGCTTTCTTT; cdr3_aa: CASSLLMTVNTEAFF
clone_size: -; j_call: TRBJ2-1; cdr3_length: 14; v_call: TRBV18; d_call: TRBD2; cdr3_nt: TGTGCCAGCTCACCGGCCGGGGGGTACAATGAGCAGTTCTTC; cdr3_aa: CASSPAGGYNEQFF
clone_size: -; j_call: TRBJ1-6; cdr3_length: 15; v_call: TRBV18; d_call: TRBD1; cdr3_nt: TGTGCCAGCTCACCACCCGACAGGGTCTGGTCACCCCTCCACTTT; cdr3_aa: CASSPPDRVWSPLHF
clone_size: many; j_call: TRBJ1-2; cdr3_length: 15; v_call: TRBV28; d_call: -; cdr3_nt: TGTGCCAGCAGTTTAATGAAGGGGACTAACTATGGCTACACCTTC; cdr3_aa: CASSLMKGTNYGYTF
clone_size: -; j_call: TRBJ1-4; cdr3_length: 14; v_call: TRBV18; d_call: TRBD1; cdr3_nt: TGTGCCAGCTCATCGACAGGGTTGGGGGAAAAACTGTTTTTT; cdr3_aa: CASSSTGLGEKLFF
clone_size: -; j_call: TRBJ1-2; cdr3_length: 16; v_call: TRBV6-5; d_call: TRBD1; cdr3_nt: TGTGCCAGCAGTTACTCGAGTGCCGGGACAGGGGAGGGCTACACCTTC; cdr3_aa: CASSYSSAGTGEGYTF
clone_size: -; j_call: TRBJ2-7; cdr3_length: 11; v_call: TRBV7-8; d_call: -; cdr3_nt: TGTGCCAGCAGCTCAGACTACGAGCAGTACTTC; cdr3_aa: CASSSDYEQYF
clone_size: -; j_call: TRBJ1-6; cdr3_length: 15; v_call: TRBV6-1; d_call: -; cdr3_nt: TGTGCCAGCAGTGAAGTCTCAGCCGAGGATTCACCCCTCCACTTT; cdr3_aa: CASSEVSAEDSPLHF
clone_size: -; j_call: TRBJ2-5; cdr3_length: 14; v_call: TRBV7-2; d_call: TRBD1; cdr3_nt: TGTGCCAGCAGCAAACAGGGGCTTGATGAGACCCAGTACTTC; cdr3_aa: CASSKQGLDETQYF
clone_size: -; j_call: TRBJ2-5; cdr3_length: 11; v_call: TRBV2; d_call: -; cdr3_nt: TGTGCCAGTAGCGTTAAAGAGACCCAGTACTTC; cdr3_aa: CASSVKETQYF
clone_size: -; j_call: TRBJ2-1; cdr3_length: 17; v_call: TRBV7-6; d_call: TRBD2; cdr3_nt: TGTGCCAGCAGCTTATTCGCTGGGACTAGCGGGGGAGGTGAGCAGTTCTTC; cdr3_aa: CASSLFAGTSGGGEQFF
clone_size: once; j_call: TRBJ1-2; cdr3_length: 14; v_call: TRBV11-3; d_call: TRBD1; cdr3_nt: TGTGCCAGCAGCTTACCCAAGGGGGCAGGGGGCTACACCTTC; cdr3_aa: CASSLPKGAGGYTF
clone_size: -; j_call: TRBJ1-1; cdr3_length: 13; v_call: TRBV30; d_call: -; cdr3_nt: TGTGCCTGGAGCCAACAGGGGAACACTGAAGCTTTCTTT; cdr3_aa: CAWSQQGNTEAFF
clone_size: -; j_call: TRBJ1-2; cdr3_length: 13; v_call: TRBV7-9; d_call: -; cdr3_nt: TGTGCCAGCAGCTTGGGCCAGCACTATGGCTACACCTTC; cdr3_aa: CASSLGQHYGYTF
clone_size: -; j_call: TRBJ1-1; cdr3_length: 14; v_call: TRBV15; d_call: TRBD1; cdr3_nt: TGTGCCACCAGCAGACTACAGGGGGGCACTGAAGCTTTCTTT; cdr3_aa: CATSRLQGGTEAFF
clone_size: -; j_call: TRBJ1-2; cdr3_length: 13; v_call: TRBV11-2; d_call: TRBD1; cdr3_nt: TGTGCCAGCAGCTCCGACAGGGTCTATGGCTACACCTTC; cdr3_aa: CASSSDRVYGYTF
clone_size: -; j_call: TRBJ2-5; cdr3_length: 14; v_call: TRBV9; d_call: TRBD1; cdr3_nt: TGTGCCAGCAGCGTGGGACAGGGTGGAGAGACCCAGTACTTC; cdr3_aa: CASSVGQGGETQYF
clone_size: -; j_call: TRBJ2-7; cdr3_length: 14; v_call: TRBV10-3; d_call: TRBD1; cdr3_nt: TGTGCCATCAGCGGGACAGGGGATTCCTACGAGCAATACTTC; cdr3_aa: CAISGTGDSYEQYF
clone_size: -; j_call: TRBJ1-1; cdr3_length: 16; v_call: TRBV5-4; d_call: TRBD1; cdr3_nt: TGTGCCAGCACCGTGACAACAGGGGTTAGGAACACTGAAGCTTTCTTT; cdr3_aa: CASTVTTGVRNTEAFF
clone_size: few; j_call: TRBJ2-7; cdr3_length: 13; v_call: TRBV2; d_call: TRBD1; cdr3_nt: TGTGCCAGCAGTGACAGGGGGTTCTACGAGCAGTACTTC; cdr3_aa: CASSDRGFYEQYF
clone_size: -; j_call: TRBJ1-2; cdr3_length: 14; v_call: TRBV5-1; d_call: -; cdr3_nt: TGCGCCAGCAGCCAGGGACTAAGTAACTATGGCTACACCTTC; cdr3_aa: CASSQGLSNYGYTF
clone_size: -; j_call: TRBJ2-1; cdr3_length: 11; v_call: TRBV20-1; d_call: -; cdr3_nt: TGCAGTGCTAGCCTAGGAACGGAGCAGTTCTTC; cdr3_aa: CSASLGTEQFF
clone_size: -; j_call: TRBJ1-4; cdr3_length: 14; v_call: TRBV9; d_call: -; cdr3_nt: TGTGCCAGCAGCCCCACGTCGGGGGATGAAAAACTGTTTTTT; cdr3_aa: CASSPTSGDEKLFF
clone_size: -; j_call: TRBJ1-4; cdr3_length: 16; v_call: TRBV15; d_call: -; cdr3_nt: TGTGCCACCAGCAGCGGGGGGGAGCGGCAGGGTGAAAAACTGTTTTTT; cdr3_aa: CATSSGGERQGEKLFF
clone_size: -; j_call: TRBJ1-6; cdr3_length: 14; v_call: TRBV6-5; d_call: -; cdr3_nt: TGTGCCAGCAGCGATAGACTAGGCAATTCACCCCTCCACTTT; cdr3_aa: CASSDRLGNSPLHF
clone_size: -; j_call: TRBJ1-3; cdr3_length: 17; v_call: TRBV4-3; d_call: -; cdr3_nt: TGCGCCAGCAGCCAAGATTACAGGTTCTTCTCTGGAAACACCATATATTTT; cdr3_aa: CASSQDYRFFSGNTIYF
clone_size: -; j_call: TRBJ2-3; cdr3_length: 18; v_call: TRBV4-3; d_call: TRBD2; cdr3_nt: TGCGCCAGCAGCCAAGATCCCCAGGCTAGCGGGGGGGTGAATACGCAGTATTTT; cdr3_aa: CASSQDPQASGGVNTQYF
clone_size: -; j_call: TRBJ1-5; cdr3_length: 14; v_call: TRBV30; d_call: -; cdr3_nt: TGTGCCTGGAGCCGTTCGGGAGGGAACCAGCCCCAGCATTTT; cdr3_aa: CAWSRSGGNQPQHF
clone_size: -; j_call: TRBJ2-1; cdr3_length: 15; v_call: TRBV18; d_call: TRBD1; cdr3_nt: TGTGCCAGCTCATTGGGACAGCTACAAAACAATGAGCAGTTCTTC; cdr3_aa: CASSLGQLQNNEQFF
clone_size: -; j_call: TRBJ2-6; cdr3_length: 17; v_call: TRBV28; d_call: TRBD1; cdr3_nt: TGTGCCAGCAGAGCCGGGACAGGGGGTACTGGGGCCAACGTCCTGACTTTC; cdr3_aa: CASRAGTGGTGANVLTF
clone_size: -; j_call: TRBJ1-2; cdr3_length: 14; v_call: TRBV4-3; d_call: -; cdr3_nt: TGCGCCAGCAGCCAAGATCAGGGCTTGGGGGGCTACACCTTC; cdr3_aa: CASSQDQGLGGYTF
clone_size: -; j_call: TRBJ1-2; cdr3_length: 14; v_call: TRBV28; d_call: -; cdr3_nt: TGTGCCAGCAGTTCTCCCGGGACTCCCTATGGCTACACCTTC; cdr3_aa: CASSSPGTPYGYTF
clone_size: -; j_call: TRBJ1-2; cdr3_length: 15; v_call: TRBV18; d_call: -; cdr3_nt: TGTGCCAGCTCACCTTCGCGGGGCGAAGTCGTTGGCTACACCTTC; cdr3_aa: CASSPSRGEVVGYTF
clone_size: -; j_call: TRBJ2-1; cdr3_length: 15; v_call: TRBV7-2; d_call: TRBD1; cdr3_nt: TGTGCCAGCAGTAAGGACAGGGGATCCTACAATGAGCAGTTCTTC; cdr3_aa: CASSKDRGSYNEQFF
clone_size: few; j_call: TRBJ1-2; cdr3_length: 13; v_call: TRBV5-5; d_call: -; cdr3_nt: TGTGCCAGCAGCTTCAACAGGGTCTATGGCTACACCTTC; cdr3_aa: CASSFNRVYGYTF
clone_size: many; j_call: TRBJ1-1; cdr3_length: 14; v_call: TRBV5-4; d_call: -; cdr3_nt: TGTGCCAGCAGCTTGGCCAGGGCGAACACTGAAGCTTTCTTT; cdr3_aa: CASSLARANTEAFF
clone_size: -; j_call: TRBJ1-3; cdr3_length: 14; v_call: TRBV18; d_call: TRBD1; cdr3_nt: TGTGCCAGCTCACCCTTTACAGGGGAAAACACCATATATTTT; cdr3_aa: CASSPFTGENTIYF
clone_size: -; j_call: TRBJ1-5; cdr3_length: 16; v_call: TRBV19; d_call: TRBD1; cdr3_nt: TGTGCCAGCAAAGGACAGGGTAATGTTGACAATCAGCCCCAGCATTTT; cdr3_aa: CASKGQGNVDNQPQHF
clone_size: -; j_call: TRBJ2-7; cdr3_length: 11; v_call: TRBV2; d_call: -; cdr3_nt: TGTGCCAGCCCATGGGGCGACGAGCAGTACTTC; cdr3_aa: CASPWGDEQYF
clone_size: -; j_call: TRBJ2-1; cdr3_length: 14; v_call: TRBV5-6; d_call: TRBD1; cdr3_nt: TGTGCCAGCAGCCCGTGGGACAGCTACTATGAGCAGTTCTTC; cdr3_aa: CASSPWDSYYEQFF
clone_size: -; j_call: TRBJ1-5; cdr3_length: 13; v_call: TRBV5-6; d_call: -; cdr3_nt: TGTGCCAGCAGCCTCCTGGGGCATCAGCCCCAGCATTTT; cdr3_aa: CASSLLGHQPQHF
clone_size: few; j_call: TRBJ2-7; cdr3_length: 16; v_call: TRBV19; d_call: TRBD2; cdr3_nt: TGTGCCAGTAGTATAGATCTTGGGACTAGCGGGGGTAAGCAGTACTTC; cdr3_aa: CASSIDLGTSGGKQYF
clone_size: -; j_call: TRBJ2-5; cdr3_length: 14; v_call: TRBV5-4; d_call: -; cdr3_nt: TGTGCCAGCAGCTCTAGGAGGGGCGGGGAGACCCAGTACTTC; cdr3_aa: CASSSRRGGETQYF
clone_size: -; j_call: TRBJ1-1; cdr3_length: 14; v_call: TRBV7-2; d_call: -; cdr3_nt: TGTGCCAGCAGCTTAGCGTGGGCGAACACTGAAGCTTTCTTT; cdr3_aa: CASSLAWANTEAFF
clone_size: -; j_call: TRBJ1-2; cdr3_length: 13; v_call: TRBV6-2/TRBV6-3; d_call: -; cdr3_nt: TGTGCCAGCAGTTACGGTGGCTTTTATGGCTACACCTTC; cdr3_aa: CASSYGGFYGYTF
clone_size: -; j_call: TRBJ2-2; cdr3_length: 14; v_call: TRBV5-4; d_call: -; cdr3_nt: TGTGCCAGCAGCCTCTCCGCGGACACCGGGGAGCTGTTTTTT; cdr3_aa: CASSLSADTGELFF
clone_size: -; j_call: TRBJ2-3; cdr3_length: 12; v_call: TRBV11-3; d_call: -; cdr3_nt: TGTGCCAGCAGCTCCGGTGCAGATACGCAGTATTTT; cdr3_aa: CASSSGADTQYF
clone_size: -; j_call: TRBJ1-5; cdr3_length: 16; v_call: TRBV4-1; d_call: -; cdr3_nt: TGCGCCAGCAGCCAGGGGGAGGGGCAGGTTAATCAGCCCCAGCATTTT; cdr3_aa: CASSQGEGQVNQPQHF
clone_size: -; j_call: TRBJ2-5; cdr3_length: 16; v_call: TRBV9; d_call: TRBD2; cdr3_nt: TGTGCCAGCAGCCCAAGACTAGCGGGGGGGCAGGAGACCCAGTACTTC; cdr3_aa: CASSPRLAGGQETQYF
clone_size: -; j_call: TRBJ2-4; cdr3_length: 19; v_call: TRBV18; d_call: TRBD2; cdr3_nt: TGTGCCAGCTCACCACCGGCCGGGCCCGGGGAGGGAGCCAAAAACATTCAGTACTTC; cdr3_aa: CASSPPAGPGEGAKNIQYF
clone_size: -; j_call: TRBJ2-5; cdr3_length: 15; v_call: TRBV5-1; d_call: TRBD1; cdr3_nt: TGCGCCAGCAGCTTGTTCGCAGGGGGTAGTGAGACCCAGTACTTC; cdr3_aa: CASSLFAGGSETQYF
clone_size: once; j_call: TRBJ2-6; cdr3_length: 15; v_call: TRBV5-4; d_call: -; cdr3_nt: TGTGCCAGCAGCTTGGCAGCGGCCGGGGCCAACGTCCTGACTTTC; cdr3_aa: CASSLAAAGANVLTF
clone_size: -; j_call: TRBJ2-1; cdr3_length: 15; v_call: TRBV7-6; d_call: TRBD2; cdr3_nt: TGTGCCAGCAGCTTAGGGGGGGGGATGGGCGATGAGCAGTTCTTC; cdr3_aa: CASSLGGGMGDEQFF
clone_size: -; j_call: TRBJ1-2; cdr3_length: 15; v_call: TRBV18; d_call: -; cdr3_nt: TGTGCCAGCTCACCGGTCCAGGACATCAACTATGGCTACACCTTC; cdr3_aa: CASSPVQDINYGYTF
clone_size: few; j_call: TRBJ1-5; cdr3_length: 15; v_call: TRBV9; d_call: -; cdr3_nt: TGTGCCAGCAGCGTAGGGGAGATTAGCAATCAGCCCCAGCATTTT; cdr3_aa: CASSVGEISNQPQHF
clone_size: -; j_call: TRBJ2-1; cdr3_length: 17; v_call: TRBV28; d_call: -; cdr3_nt: TGTGCCAGCAGTTCTGGAATGCAGCGGATCTCCTACAATGAGCAGTTCTTC; cdr3_aa: CASSSGMQRISYNEQFF